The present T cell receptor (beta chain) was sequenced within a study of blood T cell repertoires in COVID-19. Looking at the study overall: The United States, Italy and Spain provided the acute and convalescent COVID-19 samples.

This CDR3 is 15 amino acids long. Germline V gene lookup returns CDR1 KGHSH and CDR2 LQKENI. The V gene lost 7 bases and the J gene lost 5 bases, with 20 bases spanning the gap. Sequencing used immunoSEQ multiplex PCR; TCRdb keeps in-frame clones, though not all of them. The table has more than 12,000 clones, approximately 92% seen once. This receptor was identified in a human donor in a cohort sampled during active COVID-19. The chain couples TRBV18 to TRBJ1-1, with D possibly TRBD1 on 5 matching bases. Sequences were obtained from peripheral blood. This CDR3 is CASFVSVSRGTEAFF. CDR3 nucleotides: TGTGCCAGCTTTGTATCTGTGTCGCGGGGGACTGAAGCTTTCTTT.